Each of the 9 T cell receptor beta chains below was sequenced from the same sample in a study of blood T cell repertoires in COVID-19 (dated by TCRdb to the early 2020s). The library was made by the immunoSEQ multiplex PCR assay. In TCRdb, the immuneACCESS table is reduced to in-frame sequences with V and J assigned. These tables do not hold every clone; where another copy was compared, an unresolved V gene accounts for under half, and the others remain unexplained. This sample holds 100,000 to 150,000 clones; less than 90% were observed only once. The ten largest clones represent roughly 27% of the sample. Material: peripheral blood. Receptor source: a woman older than 75 with acute or convalescent COVID-19.

This clone came up once. This chain links TRBV7-9 with TRBJ2-1, with D possibly TRBD1 on 6 matching bases. Germline V CDR1 and CDR2: SEHNR, FQNEAQ (reference sequence). The CDR3 loop spans 19 amino acids. V was pared by 2 bases and J by 1 base, with 21 bases between. The CDR3 DNA follows: TGTGCCAGCAGCTTACTCCTAAACAGGGATCTCAAGTCCTACAATGAGCAGTTCTTC. Encoded protein: CASSLLLNRDLKSYNEQFF.

The chain carries TRBV6-6 and TRBJ1-1, with 9 bases lining up with TRBD1. CDR3 size: 13 residues. Germline V gives CDR1 MNHNY, CDR2 SVGAGI (reference sequence). The ends lost 5 bases at V and 4 bases at J; junction bases unmatched: 2. CDR3 sequence: CASSPTGGTEAFF. The CDR3 coding sequence is TGTGCCAGCAGTCCGACAGGGGGCACTGAAGCTTTCTTT.

This rearrangement joins TRBV4-1 to TRBJ2-3; 14 nucleotides line up with TRBD2. Unmatched junction bases numbered 13, after V lost 4 bases and J lost 4 bases. Germline loops: CDR1 MGHRA, CDR2 YSYEKL. The CDR3 loop spans 19 amino acids. The DNA for the CDR3 is TGCGCCAGCAGCCCCAATGGACTAGCGGGGGGCCGTGTGTCAGATACGCAGTATTTT. Encoded protein: CASSPNGLAGGRVSDTQYF.

This clone was observed many times. This chain's CDR3 is CASTALGGTYEQYV. CDR3 nucleotides: TGTGCCAGCACCGCCTTAGGGGGCACCTACGAGCAGTACGTC. V gene TRBV6-5 combines with J gene TRBJ2-7, with TRBD1 identical over 7 bases. Germline CDR1 and CDR2: MNHEY and SVGAGI. There are 14 residues in the CDR3. The V gene end was trimmed by 7 bases and the J gene end by 2 bases; junction bases not matched to a gene: 8.

This sequence joins TRBV6-6 and TRBJ2-4; TRBD1 agrees at 7 bases. Germline values: CDR1 MNHNY, CDR2 SVGAGI (reference sequence). This CDR3 is 20 amino acids long. V shed 6 bases, J shed 0 bases, and the junction held 20 bases outside the gene matches. The CDR3 DNA follows: TGTGCCAGCAGCCCAAACCTCGGGACAGTTTTGCGTCTAGCCAAAAACATTCAGTACTTC. Amino acid sequence: CASSPNLGTVLRLAKNIQYF.

In its sample, this clone was seen a few times. One junction end disagrees with the germline gene, perhaps due to a read error. Here the CDR3 reads CASSHGQGTQYF. The CDR3 DNA sequence: TGTGCCAGCAGCCACGGACAAGGGACCCAGTACTTC. The chain carries TRBV3-1 (or the pseudogene TRBV3-2) and TRBJ2-5; maybe TRBD1 (5 bases). The CDR3 spans 12 residues. Per germline, CDR1 LGHDT and CDR2 YNNKEL (reference sequence).

The chain joins TRBV11-1 to TRBJ2-3; 8 bases are a match to TRBD2. CDR3 size: 15 residues. Trimming removed 3 bases from V and 6 bases from J; junction bases left unmatched: 8. The V gene's germline CDR1 is SGHAT and CDR2 FQDESV (reference sequence). CDR3 coding DNA: TGTGCCAGCAGCTTCCACGGGGGGGCCGGGGATACGCAGTATTTT. This codes for CASSFHGGAGDTQYF.

The chain uses TRBV29-1 and TRBJ1-5; the match to TRBD1 covers 7 bases. The V gene end was trimmed by 4 bases and the J gene end by 7 bases; junction bases not matched to a gene: 7. Germline V gives CDR1 SQVTM, CDR2 ANQGSEA. This CDR3 is 13 amino acids long. The CDR3 DNA follows: TGCAGCGTTGCTACAGGGGTCGGACAGCCCCAGCATTTT. This encodes CSVATGVGQPQHF.

The chain couples TRBV2 to TRBJ1-2; D is ambiguous. CDR1 and CDR2 (germline): SNHLY, FYNNEI. The V and J ends lost 1 base and 5 bases respectively, with 5 bases between them. The length of the CDR3 is 12 residues. CDR3 DNA: TGTGCCAGCAGTGAAGACGGGTATGGCTACACCTTC. Protein: CASSEDGYGYTF. Using reference TRBV2 and TRBJ1-2 for the parts outside the CDR3, the full variable domain is EPEVTQTPSHQVTQMGQEVILRCVPISNHLYFYWYRQILGQKVEFLVSFYNNEISEKSEIFDDQFSVERPDGSNFTLKIRSTKLEDSAMYFCASSEDGYGYTFGSGTRLTVV.